This entry describes one T cell receptor beta chain. There are a few counts of this clonotype. Its binding antigen is unknown. No clone much larger than this one lies a single base away; base qualities are absent. The data stem from a study of blood T cells in healthy people across ages (dated by TCRdb to between 2015 and 2016). Some background on the complete study: Template switching captured roughly one uniquely barcoded TCR beta cDNA molecule per two T cells in model experiments. The study analyzed two additional independent replicas of 1 million unique cDNA reads from the same blood draw for two donors, one aged 18 to 30 and one aged 80 or older. To avoid experimental bias, donors of different ages were spread randomly across the sequencing lanes. Age-related changes in TCR beta repertoire diversity were measured in the study by deep sequencing normalized with unique cDNA molecular identifiers. The donors were divided into four age groups: young (average approximately 16 years), middle-aged (over 35), aged (62) and long-lived (more than 75). Overall results and qualifications from the work: Estimates of total diversity based on one million sequenced T cells were regarded as lower bounds and as underestimates. Because profiling used bulk unsorted PBMCs, naive and antigen-experienced compartments could not be compared conclusively. The CMV infection status of donors was not known, potentially confounding age-related changes in expanded clonotypes. Observed TCR beta diversity correlated strongly with the percentage of naive T cells measured by flow cytometry. Compared with the aged group, the long-lived group had more naive CD4+ T cells, fewer expanded clones and increased TCR diversity, suggesting age selection. As age increased, observed TCR beta diversity per million T cells dropped in a roughly linear way, and a significant reduction was already evident by age 40.

The roughly 39 donors, aged 6 to 90 years, were systemically healthy Caucasian individuals from Russia. Each donor gave around 9 milliliters of peripheral blood, collected into EDTA-treated Vacutainer tubes. Ficoll-Paque density-gradient centrifugation was used to isolate PBMCs, with at least 6.5 million obtained per sample. Total RNA was extracted from PBMCs with Trizol reagent, with at least 6 micrograms obtained per sample. For every donor, an aliquot of PBMCs went through flow cytometry to measure the percentages of naive CD45RAhigh/CD27high T cells. Library construction relied on 5' RACE. This sample was sequenced with an Illumina HiSeq 2500. A second PCR of roughly 6 to 12 cycles was performed with a sample-barcoded 5' primer and a J-beta primer mix. Each TCR beta cDNA molecule received a unique molecular identifier from a template-switch 5' adaptor carrying 12 random nucleotides. Each sample yielded at least 2.5 million CDR3-containing paired-end reads. First-strand cDNA was synthesized from all RNA with the Mint cDNA synthesis kit, primed by a TRBC-specific oligonucleotide. After uracil-DNA glycosylase treatment, a first 18-cycle PCR used universal primers M1SS and BC2_uni_R on all cDNA. Processing in the source paper ran as follows. For normalization, 1 million high-quality reads, each with a distinct molecular identifier, were randomly selected from each sample. Instead of being binned into consensus sequences, reads that shared molecular identifiers were thrown out. MiTCR, with a Q25 quality threshold and the strictest error-elimination algorithm, was used for CDR3 identification, clonotype clustering and error correction. A nonparametric unseen species model using Euler transformation provided a lower-bound estimate of total TCR beta diversity. TCRdb reprocessing: public reads trimmed at Q25 with fastp, clones called with MiXCR, in-frame beta chains kept. Rows are unified per CDR3 protein, each entry keeping the most common DNA and genes. The V and J calls come from TCRdb's annotation, not from the publication. For this sample the table gives more than 1 million distinct CDR3 sequences, of which under 55% were detected only once. Jointly, the top ten make up 15% to 20% of the sample.

CDR1 and CDR2 (MGHRA, YSYEKL) derive from the germline V gene. The CDR3 starts with the cysteine, ends with the phenylalanine, and has 16 residues. Only CDR3 DNA remains: 48 bases, in frame from the first base. Unmatched junction bases come to 11, with V trimmed by 3 bases and J by 4 bases. This clonotype was sampled from a woman in her fifties or sixties in good health. Sequencing was done on a sample of blood. This sequence uses TRBV4-1 and TRBJ2-7; TRBD2 agrees with 8 junctional bases. CDR3 loop: CASSHYSGLALYEQYF. The DNA sequence is given as TGCGCCAGCAGCCACTATTCCGGACTAGCTCTTTACGAGCAGTACTTC.